Listed here is a single T cell receptor (beta chain). Its antigen remains unidentified. The entry originates in a study of graft-versus-host responses after intestinal transplantation. Study background: Transplant recipients had multivisceral, liver-intestinal, or isolated intestinal grafts. Following induction with anti-thymocyte globulin, all recipients were given tacrolimus and steroids for two to three years. Findings of the study overall: Association was observed between peak circulating GvH clone levels and early post-transplant HvG declines. Ileal or blood samples showed some GvH clones first, and such clones were also found in recipient marrow.

Libraries were prepared by immunoSEQ multiplex PCR; TCRdb keeps only in-frame clonotypes and omits some of them. The data contain more than 40,000 clones, about 95% of them seen just once; the ten biggest clones take up around 0.25%. V was trimmed by 0 bases and J by 6 bases, leaving 12 bases between them. Germline lookup yields CDR1 SGDLS and CDR2 YYNGEE. CDR3 length: 15 amino acids. J is TRBJ1-4 and V is TRBV9; maybe TRBD1 (5 bases). This receptor was identified in a human donor who was the organ donor for an intestinal transplant. The source material was unstimulated CD8+ T cells sorted from spleen or lymph node cells, sampled before transplant. CDR3 sequence (DNA): TGTGCCAGCAGCGTAGATGGGGGGGAGGATGAAAAACTGTTTTTT. It specifies CASSVDGGEDEKLFF.